The 32 T cell receptor beta chains presented below share a single source sample, sequenced in a study of blood T cell repertoires in COVID-19. TCRdb's copy holds only in-frame clones and misses some; the assay was immunoSEQ multiplex PCR. The table shows about 93,000 clones, with about nine tenths occurring only once. The sequencing input was peripheral blood. These receptors originate from a man in his sixties with COVID-19, enrolled during active disease.

This clone was picked up one time. The J gene is TRBJ2-1, the V gene TRBV9, with TRBD2 as a possible D gene (6 bases). The CDR3 is 19 residues long. Germline V gene lookup returns CDR1 SGDLS and CDR2 YYNGEE. V was shortened by 0 bases and J by 0 bases, with 19 bases between the two germline ends. The CDR3 DNA is TGTGCCAGCAGCGTAGAGGATAGCGGCCACTACAGCTCCTACAATGAGCAGTTCTTC. Protein product: CASSVEDSGHYSSYNEQFF.

The rearrangement joins TRBV28 to TRBJ1-4; a possible D gene is TRBD1 (5 bases). Looked up from germline, CDR1 is MDHEN and CDR2 is SYDVKM. Trimming stripped 5 bases from V and 5 bases from J, with 15 bases between. The CDR3 is made up of 15 amino acids. For the CDR3, the DNA is TGTGCCAGCAGTAAGGGGACTGGGAGGAATGAAAAACTGTTTTTT. This translates into CASSKGTGRNEKLFF.

The chain carries TRBV6-5 and TRBJ1-1; D may be TRBD1 (6 bases). Germline CDR1 is MNHEY and CDR2 is SVGAGI. The germline V and J ends were trimmed by 3 bases and 1 base, with 12 bases remaining between them. This CDR3 has 15 amino acids. The CDR3: CASSYRQGRNTEAFF. CDR3 bases: TGTGCCAGCAGTTATCGGCAGGGGAGGAACACTGAAGCTTTCTTT.

This clone was observed once. The chain combines TRBV6-2 or TRBV6-3 with TRBJ1-5; no clear D gene. Between the trimmed V and J ends, which lost 2 bases and 0 bases, there was a span of 14 bases. Germline CDR1 reads MNHEY; CDR2 reads SVGEGT. The CDR3 totals 17 residues. CDR3 nucleotides: TGTGCCAGCAGTTACCCTCTCGGAGAGAATAGCAATCAGCCCCAGCATTTT. Its protein product is CASSYPLGENSNQPQHF.

The rearrangement links TRBV29-1 to TRBJ2-1, with 7 bases lining up with TRBD2. After removal of 4 bases from V and 9 bases from J, the junction contained 6 bases not matched to a gene. The length of the CDR3 is 12 residues. Germline lookup yields CDR1 SQVTM and CDR2 ANQGSEA. CDR3 amino acids: CSVVERETEQFF. The CDR3 DNA follows: TGCAGCGTTGTTGAGCGGGAAACTGAGCAGTTCTTC.

This clone was observed a single time. The genes are TRBV5-1 and TRBJ2-2, with TRBD1 matching over 8 bases. Per the germline V gene, CDR1 is SGHRS and CDR2 is YFSETQ. V lost 6 bases and J lost 5; bases outside the gene matches: 9. The CDR3 contains 15 residues. The CDR3 DNA reads TGCGCCAGCACCCACCCCGGACAGGGAACCGGGGAGCTGTTTTTT. Amino acid sequence: CASTHPGQGTGELFF.

This chain uses TRBV5-1 with TRBJ2-3; 10 nucleotides align to TRBD1. Germline lookup yields CDR1 SGHRS and CDR2 YFSETQ. After removal of 0 bases from V and 3 bases from J, the junction contained 4 bases not matched to a gene. The CDR3 length is 16 residues. The CDR3 sequence is CASSLEPGQGTDTQYF. CDR3 bases: TGCGCCAGCAGCTTGGAACCGGGACAGGGGACAGATACGCAGTATTTT.

V usage is TRBV7-3 and J usage is TRBJ2-1, with a possible D match to TRBD1 (5 bases). CDR3 length equals 16 residues. Germline-derived CDR1 and CDR2 are SGHTA and FQGTGA. Trimming cost V 0 bases and J 9 bases, with 18 bases left between them. DNA for the CDR3: TGTGCCAGCAGCTTAACGTCAGGGTGGCCTCTAGGTGAGCAGTTCTTC. It translates to CASSLTSGWPLGEQFF.

The rearrangement joins TRBV20-1 to TRBJ2-7; D possibly corresponds to TRBD1 (5 bases). CDR1 is DFQATT and CDR2 is SNEGSKA in the germline V gene (reference sequence). The CDR3 has 13 amino acids. V lost 3 bases, J lost 0 bases, and 9 bases lay in between. CDR3 nucleotide sequence: TGCAGTGCTAGTAGGGGTCCCTCCTACGAGCAGTACTTC. Amino acid sequence: CSASRGPSYEQYF.

The genes are TRBV19 and TRBJ2-5; D remains unclear. Deletions cut 2 bases from V and 4 bases from J, with 11 bases between. The CDR3 has 14 residues. Per germline, CDR1 LNHDA and CDR2 SQIVND (reference sequence). The CDR3 region is CASSITRVSETQYF. Here the CDR3 DNA reads TGTGCCAGTAGTATAACTCGGGTTTCAGAGACCCAGTACTTC.

The chain carries TRBV27 and TRBJ2-7, with a tentative D call TRBD1 (5 bases). The CDR3 runs 14 residues. Trimming shortened V by 3 bases and J by 0 bases, and 9 bases separated the two germline ends. From germline, CDR1 is MNHEY and CDR2 SMNVEV (reference sequence). The CDR3 bases are TGTGCCAGCAGTTTGGCAGGGCCCTCCTACGAGCAGTACTTC. Its translation is CASSLAGPSYEQYF.

The chain recombines TRBV11-3 with TRBJ1-2, with D uncertain. The germline V and J ends were trimmed by 2 bases and 6 bases, with 10 bases remaining between them. There are 13 residues in the CDR3. Germline V gene data show CDR1 as SGHNT and CDR2 as YENEEA. CDR3 region: CASSLHSTDGYTF. CDR3 bases: TGTGCCAGCAGCTTACACTCAACGGATGGCTACACCTTC.

The chain joins TRBV7-2 to TRBJ1-6; the D gene is possibly TRBD1 (5 bases). Trimming shortened V by 1 base and J by 2 bases, and 12 bases separated the two germline ends. CDR3 length: 17 residues. In germline, CDR1 is SGHTA, CDR2 FQGNSA. CDR3 in DNA: TGTGCCAGCAGCTTAGTAGGAGGGGCGGCCTATAATTCACCCCTCCACTTT. It specifies CASSLVGGAAYNSPLHF.

The chain links TRBV19 to TRBJ2-2; 8 positions agree with TRBD2. J was trimmed by 3 bases and V by 5 bases; bases with no gene match: 8. CDR1 and CDR2 (germline): LNHDA, SQIVND (reference sequence). The CDR3 totals 16 residues. The CDR3 DNA sequence: TGTGCCAGTAGTCGGGCGGGGGGCCGGGACACCGGGGAGCTGTTTTTT. This codes for CASSRAGGRDTGELFF.

The chain carries TRBV11-3 and TRBJ2-7; TRBD2 matches 7 bases. J gave up 7 bases and V 3 bases, and 6 bases lay outside the gene matches. This CDR3 region has 13 residues. Germline CDR1 SGHNT, CDR2 YENEEA. The CDR3 loop is CASSLGRDYEQYF. CDR3 sequence (DNA): TGTGCCAGCAGCTTGGGCAGGGACTATGAGCAGTACTTC.

A single count supports this clone. V is TRBV9 and J is TRBJ2-2, with 13 bases lining up with TRBD2. V gave up 7 bases and J gave up 7 bases; unmatched junction bases: 4. The germline gives CDR1 SGDLS, CDR2 YYNGEE. This CDR3 region has 14 residues. CDR3 in DNA: TGTGCCAGCGCGGGACTAGCGGGAATCGGGGAGCTGTTTTTT. Protein: CASAGLAGIGELFF.

This sequence joins TRBV6-5 and TRBJ2-3; TRBD2 aligns across 12 bases. The CDR3 is made up of 15 amino acids. The V gene end was trimmed by 6 bases and the J gene end by 4 bases; junction bases not matched to a gene: 5. Germline CDR1 reads MNHEY; CDR2 reads SVGAGI. CDR3 sequence: CASRLAGGRPDTQYF. The CDR3 nucleotides are TGTGCCAGCAGGCTAGCGGGAGGGAGGCCAGATACGCAGTATTTT.

Here the CDR3 DNA reads TGTGCCAGCAGCTCCCCGGGTAGACTAGCGGGACACAATGAGCAGTTCTTC. This encodes CASSSPGRLAGHNEQFF. V gene TRBV7-8 combines with J gene TRBJ2-1, with 11 positions matching TRBD2. The germline gives CDR1 SGHVS, CDR2 FQNEAQ. CDR3 length: 17 amino acids. The junction had 10 bases not matched to a gene; V was cut back by 4 bases and J by 5 bases.

V gene TRBV3-1 (or the pseudogene TRBV3-2) combines with J gene TRBJ2-1; 7 bases are a match to TRBD2. The CDR3 runs to 13 residues. The V and J ends lost 4 bases and 7 bases, in that order; junction bases with no gene match: 4. The germline CDR1 and CDR2 sequences are LGHDT and YNNKEL (reference sequence). CDR3 loop: CASSLPGLNEQFF. The CDR3 DNA sequence: TGTGCCAGCAGCCTGCCGGGACTAAATGAGCAGTTCTTC.

The CDR3 bases are TGTGCCAGCAGCCCCTCAGGGAACACTGAAGCTTTCTTT. Protein: CASSPSGNTEAFF. This chain uses TRBV6-2 or TRBV6-3 with TRBJ1-1, with D unresolved. This CDR3 comprises 13 residues. Deletions cut 6 bases from V and 1 base from J, with 9 bases between. Germline assignment: CDR1 MNHEY and CDR2 SVGEGT.

The V gene is TRBV10-3, the J gene TRBJ2-1; a weak D match, TRBD1 (5 bases). V was shortened by 11 bases and J by 5 bases, with 13 bases between the two germline ends. CDR3 length equals 12 residues. Germline values: CDR1 ENHRY, CDR2 SYGVKD. The CDR3 bases are TGTGCCGGACATCAACAGGACAATGAGCAGTTCTTC. This gives the protein CAGHQQDNEQFF.

CDR3 DNA sequence: TGTGCCAGCGCGGCACAGGCCAGGGGTGAAAAACTGTTTTTT. Its protein product is CASAAQARGEKLFF. The V call is TRBV2, the J call TRBJ1-4; maybe TRBD1 (6 bases). Germline values: CDR1 SNHLY, CDR2 FYNNEI. The ends were cut back, 8 bases at V and 7 bases at J, with 17 bases in the middle. The CDR3 is 14 residues long.

This clone was recorded only once. This sequence joins TRBV10-3 and TRBJ1-5, with TRBD1 identical over 11 bases. CDR1 is ENHRY and CDR2 is SYGVKD in the germline V gene. V was pared by 2 bases and J by 5 bases, with 5 bases of the junction left unmatched. The CDR3 sequence is 16 residues long. The CDR3 sequence is CAISEGQGAGDQPQHF. DNA for the CDR3: TGTGCCATCAGTGAGGGACAGGGGGCAGGGGATCAGCCCCAGCATTTT.

This clone was seen a single time. The chain couples TRBV27 to TRBJ2-5, with TRBD1 matching 8 bases. Germline CDR1 MNHEY, CDR2 SMNVEV (reference sequence). CDR3 length: 13 amino acids. V lost 6 bases to trimming and J lost 5 bases; unmatched junction nucleotides: 5. CDR3 loop: CASRRTGLETQYF. DNA of the CDR3: TGTGCCAGCAGAAGGACAGGGTTGGAGACCCAGTACTTC.

A few counts support this clone. CDR3 nucleotide sequence: TGCGCCAGCAGTCAATCGGGTAGCGGGACAAACGAGCAGTACTTC. Its translation is CASSQSGSGTNEQYF. The rearrangement uses TRBV23-1 and TRBJ2-7, with TRBD2 identical over 8 bases. TRBV23-1 is an ORF, and what it does is uncertain. V shed 0 bases and J 5 bases; nucleotides not matched to a gene: 6. The CDR3 runs 15 residues.

The chain is built from TRBV24-1 and TRBJ2-1; the D gene is possibly TRBD2 (5 bases). The germline gives CDR1 KGHDR, CDR2 SFDVKD. CDR3 length: 14 residues. The V end lost 3 bases, the J end lost 7 bases, and 12 bases lay between the germline ends. The CDR3 coding sequence is TGTGCCACCAGTGATCGCGGGTCCTTAAATGAGCAGTTCTTC. The encoded protein is CATSDRGSLNEQFF.

The rearrangement uses TRBV29-1 and TRBJ1-2, with a tentative D call TRBD1 (5 bases). The CDR3 is 14 amino acids. V lost 1 base, J lost 8 bases, and 17 bases lay in between. Germline V gene sequence: CDR1 SQVTM, CDR2 ANQGSEA. As DNA, the CDR3 is TGCAGCGTTGAAGGGGGGGACCCCCTACGCGGCTACACCTTC. Translated, it gives CSVEGGDPLRGYTF.

The chain recombines TRBV7-2 with TRBJ2-3; a possible D gene is TRBD1 (5 bases). Germline CDR1 is SGHTA and CDR2 is FQGNSA. V was pared by 2 bases and J by 4 bases, with 19 bases between. The CDR3 consists of 17 residues. CDR3 protein: CASSLYPSQGSADTQYF. The CDR3 bases are TGTGCCAGCAGCTTATATCCCTCGCAGGGTTCCGCAGATACGCAGTATTTT.

The chain carries TRBV2 and TRBJ1-2; 7 bases fit TRBD1. The junction had 4 bases not matched to a gene; V was cut back by 4 bases and J by 2 bases. CDR1 SNHLY and CDR2 FYNNEI come from the germline V gene. The CDR3 consists of 14 residues. CDR3: CASSGTGENYGYTF. The CDR3 nucleotides read TGTGCCAGCAGTGGGACAGGCGAAAACTATGGCTACACCTTC.

The genes are TRBV5-1 and TRBJ1-1; D unclear. From germline, CDR1 is SGHRS and CDR2 YFSETQ. This CDR3 has 14 amino acids. V lost 2 bases to trimming and J lost 3 bases, with 11 bases between them. DNA of the CDR3: TGCGCCAGCAGCTTAGACCCAGGTGACACTGAAGCTTTCTTT. Translation gives CASSLDPGDTEAFF.

The rearrangement uses TRBV28 and TRBJ1-1, with 7 bases fitting TRBD1. Germline CDR1 and CDR2: MDHEN and SYDVKM. The CDR3 is 14 residues long. The V gene end was trimmed by 6 bases and the J gene end by 0 bases; junction bases not matched to a gene: 4. CDR3: CASSPDRLNTEAFF. CDR3 nucleotide sequence: TGTGCCAGCAGCCCGGACAGGCTGAACACTGAAGCTTTCTTT.

On this clone itself: Other nucleotide sequences from this sample produce the same CDR3. This rearrangement joins TRBV7-2 to TRBJ2-1, with 11 bases that match TRBD2. Germline V gene lookup returns CDR1 SGHTA and CDR2 FQGNSA. Trimming cost V 5 bases and J 3 bases; bases outside gene matches: 3. The CDR3 length is 15 residues. Written as DNA, the CDR3 is TGTGCCAGCAGCCTGGGACTAGCGGACTACAATGAGCAGTTCTTC. Amino acids: CASSLGLADYNEQFF. The full variable domain, its missing parts supplied by reference TRBV7-2 and TRBJ2-1, is GAGVSQSPSNKVTEKGKDVELRCDPISGHTALYWYRQSLGQGLEFLIYFQGNSAPDKSGLPSDRFSAERTGGSVSTLTIQRTQQEDSAVYLCASSLGLADYNEQFFGPGTRLTVL.